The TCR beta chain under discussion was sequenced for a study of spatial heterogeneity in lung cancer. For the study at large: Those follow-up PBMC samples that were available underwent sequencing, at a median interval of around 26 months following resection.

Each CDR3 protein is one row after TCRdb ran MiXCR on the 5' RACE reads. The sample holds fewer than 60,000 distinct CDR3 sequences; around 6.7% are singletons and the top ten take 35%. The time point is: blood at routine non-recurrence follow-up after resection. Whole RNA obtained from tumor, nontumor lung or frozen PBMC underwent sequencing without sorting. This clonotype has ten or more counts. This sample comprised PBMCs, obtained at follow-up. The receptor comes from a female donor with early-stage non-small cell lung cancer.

In DNA form, the CDR3 reads TGTGCCAGCAGTGGACAGGGGACCCCCAACAATGAGCAGTTCTTC. Protein: CASSGQGTPNNEQFF. The V and J genes are TRBV2 and TRBJ2-1; TRBD1 matches 8 bases. The V segment lost 4 bases and the J segment 5 bases; nucleotides outside the gene matches: 7. Germline V gene data show CDR1 as SNHLY and CDR2 as FYNNEI. The CDR3 runs to 15 residues.